This T cell receptor (beta chain) appears in the sequencing data of a study of OX40 agonist ivuxolimab in advanced cancers. Turning to the study itself: Age averaged around 60 years (range roughly 20 to 90), and less than 85% were male.

Method: immunoSEQ multiplex PCR; TCRdb's copy keeps in-frame clones and lacks some. The sample holds tens of thousands of clones; around 88% are singletons and the top ten take approximately 2.6%. On this clone itself: Its specificity is not known.

Findings and limits, study-wide: Dose levels from 0.1 to 3.0 mg/kg saw CD4+ and CD8+ blood T cells expand clonally by week 6. People who partly responded at 0.1-3.0 mg/kg had some of the least clonal expansion seen. The antigens recognized by the expanded peripheral T cells, that is their antigen specificity, were not determined.

This sequence was found in an adult with an advanced solid tumor such as melanoma, head and neck, liver or kidney cancer. Sequencing used CD4+ or CD8+ T cells sorted from blood, obtained in a trial of the OX40 agonist ivuxolimab.

DNA for the CDR3: TGTGCCAGCAGGATGCTTGTATCAAACATTCAGTACTTC. Translated: CASRMLVSNIQYF. The chain carries TRBV11-2 and TRBJ2-4; D is uncertain. Trimming cost V 6 bases and J 6 bases, with 12 bases left between them. Germline V lookup: CDR1 SGHAT, CDR2 FQNNGV. This CDR3 is 13 amino acids long.